This T cell receptor beta chain came from a study of PD-1 blockade in classical Hodgkin lymphoma. The method was immunoSEQ multiplex PCR; TCRdb's version includes in-frame clones alone and lacks a portion of them. The sample holds tens of thousands of clones, roughly 88% seen once. Germline-derived CDR1 and CDR2 are MNHEY and SVGAGI. The CDR3 runs 15 residues. V dropped 6 bases and J dropped 8; count of bases not matched to a gene: 14. General study results and limits: Before treatment, TCR diversity in newly diagnosed patients was reportedly lower than in healthy donors.

Points on this clone: The antigen remains undetermined.

The time point denotes: newly diagnosed, previously untreated cHL patient sample. PBMCs representing newly diagnosed, untreated classical Hodgkin lymphoma functioned as the comparison. The genes are TRBV6-5 and TRBJ1-2, with TRBD1 matching 8 bases. The receptor was derived from a human donor with classical Hodgkin lymphoma. Sequencing was performed on peripheral blood mononuclear cells (PBMCs). The CDR3: CASSRISDRGRGYTF. The CDR3, as DNA: TGTGCCAGCAGCCGTATTTCCGACAGGGGCCGGGGCTACACCTTC.